This TCR beta chain was sequenced in a study of Ad26.COV2.S vaccination and SARS-CoV-2 variants. Study overall: A COV1001 Ad26.COV2.S trial-arm participant provided the sample.

Data came from immunoSEQ multiplex PCR; TCRdb stores just in-frame clones and leaves some out. The sample includes 350,000 to 500,000 clones, about nine tenths of them seen just once. Sample treatment: roughly 19 received Ad26.COV2.S at low or high dose, single or two shots; roughly 5 received placebo; per-sample allocation not given. Collection of the samples took place on day 63 after the first injection of vaccine or placebo. This clone has just one count. Germline V CDR1 and CDR2: MNHEY, SVGAGI. There are 14 residues in the CDR3. The V end was cut by 5 bases, the J end by 3 bases, with 14 bases between.

This clonotype originated in a person between 18 and 65 years old who received the Ad26.COV2.S COVID-19 vaccine or a placebo. Sequenced here: peripheral blood, sampled in a trial of Ad26.COV2.S vaccine versus placebo. The chain carries TRBV6-5 and TRBJ2-7, with D tentatively TRBD1 (6 bases). This chain's CDR3 is CASSQPGQDYEQYF. The CDR3, as DNA: TGTGCCAGCAGTCAGCCGGGACAAGACTACGAGCAGTACTTC.